This is a list of T cell receptor beta chains from one sample in a study of blood T cell repertoires in COVID-19. Libraries were prepared by immunoSEQ multiplex PCR; TCRdb keeps only in-frame clonotypes and omits some of them. The table has 50,000 to 70,000 clones, 78% seen once; the top ten hold 4.5% to 6%. Sequencing used peripheral blood. The receptor source for this set is a human donor in a cohort sampled during active COVID-19. Each CDR3 is given with its conserved first and last residue. Each record gives: J gene, V gene, D gene, clone size, CDR3 protein, CDR3 DNA. D genes are given only for firm matches. The size of a clone is reported for some rows only, either as once, few or many, or as a class for expanded clones.

J gene: TRBJ2-7; V gene: TRBV7-2; D gene: NA; clone size: NA; CDR3 protein: CASSISVAGASYEQYF; CDR3 DNA: TGTGCCAGCAGCATCTCGGTCGCGGGGGCCTCCTACGAGCAGTACTTC
J gene: TRBJ1-6; V gene: TRBV5-1; D gene: NA; clone size: NA; CDR3 protein: CASRSGEGGNNSPLHF; CDR3 DNA: TGCGCCAGCAGGTCAGGGGAAGGAGGAAATAATTCACCCCTCCACTTT
J gene: TRBJ1-2; V gene: TRBV3-1/TRBV3-2; D gene: NA; clone size: NA; CDR3 protein: CASSHQSNYGYTF; CDR3 DNA: TGTGCCAGCAGCCACCAGTCTAACTATGGCTACACCTTC
J gene: TRBJ1-4; V gene: TRBV5-4; D gene: TRBD1; clone size: NA; CDR3 protein: CASSRDRALEKLFF; CDR3 DNA: TGTGCCAGCAGTAGAGACAGGGCCTTAGAAAAACTGTTTTTT
J gene: TRBJ1-2; V gene: TRBV6-1; D gene: TRBD1; clone size: NA; CDR3 protein: CASSEVGTGPTYTYGYTF; CDR3 DNA: TGTGCCAGCAGTGAAGTAGGGACAGGGCCGACTTACACCTATGGCTACACCTTC
J gene: TRBJ1-1; V gene: TRBV14; D gene: NA; clone size: NA; CDR3 protein: CASSFGSHTEAFF; CDR3 DNA: TGTGCCAGCAGCTTCGGGAGTCACACTGAAGCTTTCTTT
J gene: TRBJ1-2; V gene: TRBV10-2; D gene: NA; clone size: NA; CDR3 protein: CASSDGYRDVYGYTF; CDR3 DNA: TGCGCCAGCAGTGATGGATACAGGGATGTCTATGGCTACACCTTC
J gene: TRBJ2-7; V gene: TRBV19; D gene: TRBD2; clone size: NA; CDR3 protein: CASSPSSGEYEQYF; CDR3 DNA: TGTGCCAGTAGTCCAAGTAGCGGGGAATACGAGCAGTACTTC
J gene: TRBJ2-6; V gene: TRBV28; D gene: TRBD2; clone size: once; CDR3 protein: CASSLGGAGANVLTF; CDR3 DNA: TGTGCCAGCAGTTTGGGGGGGGCTGGGGCCAACGTCCTGACTTTC
J gene: TRBJ2-7; V gene: TRBV5-1; D gene: TRBD1; clone size: NA; CDR3 protein: CASSAAVGSGTGGQPLSYEQYF; CDR3 DNA: TGCGCCAGCAGCGCGGCAGTCGGCTCCGGGACAGGGGGTCAACCCCTCTCCTACGAGCAGTACTTC
J gene: TRBJ2-2; V gene: TRBV6-5; D gene: NA; clone size: NA; CDR3 protein: CASSNQGLNTGELFF; CDR3 DNA: TGTGCCAGTTCAAATCAGGGGTTAAACACCGGGGAGCTGTTTTTT
J gene: TRBJ2-3; V gene: TRBV6-5; D gene: NA; clone size: NA; CDR3 protein: CASSYKAPFGADTQYF; CDR3 DNA: TGTGCCAGCAGTTACAAAGCCCCCTTCGGGGCAGATACGCAGTATTTT
J gene: TRBJ2-7; V gene: TRBV2; D gene: NA; clone size: once; CDR3 protein: CATLSEGYYEQYF; CDR3 DNA: TGTGCCACCCTCTCGGAGGGCTACTACGAGCAGTACTTC
J gene: TRBJ1-2; V gene: TRBV9; D gene: NA; clone size: NA; CDR3 protein: CASSVGRGPLGYTF; CDR3 DNA: TGTGCCAGCAGCGTAGGGAGGGGACCTCTCGGCTACACCTTC
J gene: TRBJ1-5; V gene: TRBV30; D gene: NA; clone size: NA; CDR3 protein: CAWSGSNQPQHF; CDR3 DNA: TGTGCCTGGAGCGGTTCAAATCAGCCCCAGCATTTT
J gene: TRBJ2-7; V gene: TRBV15; D gene: TRBD1; clone size: NA; CDR3 protein: CATSPGTGGFYEQYF; CDR3 DNA: TGTGCCACCAGCCCCGGGACAGGGGGCTTCTACGAGCAGTACTTC
J gene: TRBJ2-7; V gene: TRBV5-1; D gene: NA; clone size: NA; CDR3 protein: CASSFGTTYEQYF; CDR3 DNA: TGCGCCAGCAGCTTTGGCACAACCTACGAGCAGTACTTC
J gene: TRBJ1-5; V gene: TRBV28; D gene: NA; clone size: NA; CDR3 protein: CASSMTIGNQPQHF; CDR3 DNA: TGTGCCAGCAGTATGACTATTGGCAATCAGCCCCAGCATTTT
J gene: TRBJ2-7; V gene: TRBV4-1; D gene: TRBD2; clone size: NA; CDR3 protein: CASSQESGGDSLWKRKQYF; CDR3 DNA: TGCGCCAGCAGCCAAGAGTCGGGAGGAGATTCCCTTTGGAAACGCAAGCAGTACTTC
J gene: TRBJ1-2; V gene: TRBV19; D gene: NA; clone size: NA; CDR3 protein: CASTAGIFKREPLVNYGYTF; CDR3 DNA: TGTGCCAGTACGGCCGGGATCTTCAAAAGGGAGCCCCTAGTAAACTATGGCTACACCTTC
J gene: TRBJ1-2; V gene: TRBV25-1; D gene: NA; clone size: NA; CDR3 protein: CASRAGGRERGYTF; CDR3 DNA: TGTGCCAGCAGGGCCGGGGGGCGCGAACGTGGCTACACCTTC
J gene: TRBJ1-3; V gene: TRBV3-1/TRBV3-2; D gene: TRBD1; clone size: NA; CDR3 protein: CASSQRDRWSGNTIYF; CDR3 DNA: TGTGCCAGCAGCCAACGGGACAGGTGGTCTGGAAACACCATATATTTT
J gene: TRBJ2-7; V gene: TRBV19; D gene: TRBD2; clone size: NA; CDR3 protein: CASSIRLAGPYEQYF; CDR3 DNA: TGTGCCAGTAGTATTAGGCTAGCGGGACCCTACGAGCAGTACTTC
J gene: TRBJ2-7; V gene: TRBV6-5; D gene: NA; clone size: NA; CDR3 protein: CASGMAGAYEQYF; CDR3 DNA: TGTGCCAGCGGGATGGCAGGGGCTTACGAGCAGTACTTC
J gene: TRBJ2-3; V gene: TRBV23-1; D gene: NA; clone size: NA; CDR3 protein: CASSQPSCGRGTDTQYF; CDR3 DNA: TGCGCCAGCAGTCAACCGTCCTGCGGCAGGGGCACAGATACGCAGTATTTT
J gene: TRBJ1-3; V gene: TRBV6-5; D gene: NA; clone size: NA; CDR3 protein: CASSYSGRSGNTIYF; CDR3 DNA: TGTGCCAGCAGTTACTCCGGCAGGTCGGGAAACACCATATATTTT
J gene: TRBJ2-7; V gene: TRBV28; D gene: NA; clone size: NA; CDR3 protein: CASSDTPGFSYEQYF; CDR3 DNA: TGTGCCAGCAGTGACACTCCAGGTTTCTCCTACGAGCAGTACTTC
J gene: TRBJ2-2; V gene: TRBV18; D gene: NA; clone size: few; CDR3 protein: CASSPLVLTNTGELFF; CDR3 DNA: TGTGCCAGCTCACCACTCGTACTAACGAACACCGGGGAGCTGTTTTTT
J gene: TRBJ2-7; V gene: TRBV7-8; D gene: NA; clone size: few; CDR3 protein: CASSLALVENYEQYF; CDR3 DNA: TGTGCCAGCAGCTTAGCGCTGGTAGAGAACTACGAGCAGTACTTC
J gene: TRBJ1-6; V gene: TRBV4-2; D gene: TRBD1; clone size: NA; CDR3 protein: CASSQVLGRGNSPLHF; CDR3 DNA: TGTGCCAGCAGCCAAGTCCTAGGCAGGGGGAATTCACCCCTCCACTTT
J gene: TRBJ2-1; V gene: TRBV7-8; D gene: NA; clone size: NA; CDR3 protein: CASSLGYRGAKGNEQFF; CDR3 DNA: TGTGCCAGCAGCTTAGGGTATCGGGGGGCCAAGGGCAATGAGCAGTTCTTC
J gene: TRBJ1-1; V gene: TRBV28; D gene: NA; clone size: NA; CDR3 protein: CASRLASLNTEAFF; CDR3 DNA: TGTGCCAGCCGCCTAGCCAGCCTGAACACTGAAGCTTTCTTT
J gene: TRBJ1-4; V gene: TRBV9; D gene: TRBD1; clone size: NA; CDR3 protein: CASSQDRATPVEKLFF; CDR3 DNA: TGTGCCAGCAGCCAAGACAGGGCTACCCCTGTTGAAAAACTGTTTTTT
J gene: TRBJ1-2; V gene: TRBV7-2; D gene: NA; clone size: NA; CDR3 protein: CASSSQDLYGYTF; CDR3 DNA: TGTGCCAGCAGCTCACAGGACCTCTATGGCTACACCTTC
J gene: TRBJ1-3; V gene: TRBV12-3/TRBV12-4; D gene: NA; clone size: NA; CDR3 protein: CASSSDIPNTIYF; CDR3 DNA: TGTGCCAGCAGCTCAGATATTCCAAACACCATATATTTT
J gene: TRBJ2-7; V gene: TRBV11-2; D gene: NA; clone size: few; CDR3 protein: CASSSLYEQYF; CDR3 DNA: TGTGCCAGCAGCTCCCTATACGAGCAGTACTTC
J gene: TRBJ2-7; V gene: TRBV28; D gene: NA; clone size: NA; CDR3 protein: CASSLRRLTSEQYF; CDR3 DNA: TGTGCCAGCAGTTTACGTAGGTTGACTTCCGAGCAGTACTTC
J gene: TRBJ1-4; V gene: TRBV6-2/TRBV6-3; D gene: TRBD1; clone size: NA; CDR3 protein: CASSSDRGIEKLFF; CDR3 DNA: TGTGCCAGCAGTTCGGACAGGGGTATCGAAAAACTGTTTTTT
J gene: TRBJ2-7; V gene: TRBV7-2; D gene: NA; clone size: few; CDR3 protein: CASSLVMASEQYF; CDR3 DNA: TGTGCCAGCAGCTTAGTGATGGCTAGCGAGCAGTACTTC
J gene: TRBJ1-5; V gene: TRBV6-5; D gene: TRBD1; clone size: NA; CDR3 protein: CASRDREIRNQPQHF; CDR3 DNA: TGTGCCAGCAGGGACAGGGAAATACGGAATCAGCCCCAGCATTTT
J gene: TRBJ2-5; V gene: TRBV5-4; D gene: NA; clone size: NA; CDR3 protein: CASSLAQETQYF; CDR3 DNA: TGTGCCAGCAGCTTGGCTCAAGAGACCCAGTACTTC
J gene: TRBJ2-1; V gene: TRBV5-6; D gene: NA; clone size: NA; CDR3 protein: CASSPRTGYNEQFF; CDR3 DNA: TGTGCCAGCAGCCCCCGGACTGGATACAATGAGCAGTTCTTC
J gene: TRBJ2-7; V gene: TRBV11-2; D gene: NA; clone size: NA; CDR3 protein: CASSPWTMASTDYYEQYF; CDR3 DNA: TGTGCCAGCAGCCCCTGGACTATGGCCTCTACGGACTACTACGAGCAGTACTTC
J gene: TRBJ1-2; V gene: TRBV6-5; D gene: NA; clone size: NA; CDR3 protein: CASRLAGRFYGYTF; CDR3 DNA: TGTGCCAGCAGACTCGCGGGACGGTTCTATGGCTACACCTTC
J gene: TRBJ2-7; V gene: TRBV3-1/TRBV3-2; D gene: TRBD2; clone size: NA; CDR3 protein: CASSQDYQLAGGPVPYEQYF; CDR3 DNA: TGTGCCAGCAGCCAAGATTATCAACTAGCGGGAGGGCCTGTACCCTACGAGCAGTACTTC
J gene: TRBJ2-7; V gene: TRBV19; D gene: NA; clone size: NA; CDR3 protein: CASSSGNSYEQYF; CDR3 DNA: TGTGCCAGTAGTAGCGGGAACTCCTACGAGCAGTACTTC
J gene: TRBJ1-1; V gene: TRBV7-8; D gene: TRBD1; clone size: NA; CDR3 protein: CASSFRDRENTEAFF; CDR3 DNA: TGTGCCAGCAGCTTCCGGGACAGGGAGAACACTGAAGCTTTCTTT
J gene: TRBJ2-7; V gene: TRBV6-5; D gene: TRBD1; clone size: once; CDR3 protein: CASRGTGLGYEQYF; CDR3 DNA: TGTGCCAGCAGAGGGACAGGGTTAGGCTACGAGCAGTACTTC
J gene: TRBJ1-5; V gene: TRBV18; D gene: NA; clone size: NA; CDR3 protein: CASSLTRDTNQPQHF; CDR3 DNA: TGTGCCAGCTCACTAACCAGGGACACCAATCAGCCCCAGCATTTT
J gene: TRBJ1-2; V gene: TRBV18; D gene: NA; clone size: NA; CDR3 protein: CASSLYRERGYTF; CDR3 DNA: TGTGCCAGCTCACTTTACAGGGAGCGTGGCTACACCTTC
J gene: TRBJ1-3; V gene: TRBV29-1; D gene: TRBD1; clone size: NA; CDR3 protein: CSVADRGGNTIYF; CDR3 DNA: TGCAGCGTTGCGGACAGGGGTGGAAACACCATATATTTT
J gene: TRBJ2-7; V gene: TRBV5-1; D gene: NA; clone size: once; CDR3 protein: CASSPNAGVVYEQYF; CDR3 DNA: TGCGCCAGCAGCCCAAACGCAGGGGTTGTCTACGAGCAGTACTTC
J gene: TRBJ2-1; V gene: TRBV19; D gene: NA; clone size: NA; CDR3 protein: CASSIRGIYNEQFF; CDR3 DNA: TGTGCCAGTAGTATCCGAGGAATATACAATGAGCAGTTCTTC
J gene: TRBJ1-2; V gene: TRBV27; D gene: TRBD1; clone size: NA; CDR3 protein: CASSPRQGSPYGYTF; CDR3 DNA: TGTGCCAGCAGTCCCCGACAGGGTTCTCCATATGGCTACACCTTC
J gene: TRBJ1-4; V gene: TRBV19; D gene: NA; clone size: NA; CDR3 protein: CASSPRLGSNEKLFF; CDR3 DNA: TGTGCCAGTAGCCCCAGACTGGGTTCTAATGAAAAACTGTTTTTT